This TCR beta chain derives from a study of T cell responses to AZD1222 COVID-19 vaccine. Study results and caveats: Reports say nearly half of spike-specific TCRs go after unmutated variant regions.

Here immunoSEQ multiplex PCR was the method, and the copy in TCRdb shows in-frame clones only, minus some. The sample yields around 140,000 clones, about 92% seen once. Germline V gene data show CDR1 as SEHNR and CDR2 as FQNEAQ (reference sequence). The CDR3 covers 13 residues. With 1 base removed from V and 3 bases from J, the gap between germline ends came to 5 bases. Of note for this clone: As yet, its antigen is unknown.

The sample was peripheral blood, taken 28 days after the second AZD1222 dose. The V gene is TRBV7-9, the J gene TRBJ2-3; no clear D gene. The receptor's source is an adult who received the AZD1222 COVID-19 vaccine. Written as DNA, the CDR3 is TGTGCCAGCAGCTTAGATCAGACAGATACGCAGTATTTT. It codes for CASSLDQTDTQYF.